This T cell receptor beta chain stems from a study of blood T cell repertoires in COVID-19. The data were produced by immunoSEQ multiplex PCR, yet TCRdb's version contains in-frame clones alone and is incomplete. The sample holds about 110,000 clones, 88% seen once. The source is a woman in her 50s with acute or convalescent COVID-19. Sequenced input: peripheral blood.

The CDR3 region has the DNA TGTGCCAGCAGGGCCGGGACTAGCGATTACGAGCAGTACTTC. It translates to CASRAGTSDYEQYF. The chain has TRBV6-5 and TRBJ2-7, with 10 nucleotides matching TRBD2. Germline lookup yields CDR1 MNHEY and CDR2 SVGAGI. This CDR3 is 14 amino acids long. Losses at the gene ends were 6 bases for V and 4 bases for J; bases not matched to a gene: 6.